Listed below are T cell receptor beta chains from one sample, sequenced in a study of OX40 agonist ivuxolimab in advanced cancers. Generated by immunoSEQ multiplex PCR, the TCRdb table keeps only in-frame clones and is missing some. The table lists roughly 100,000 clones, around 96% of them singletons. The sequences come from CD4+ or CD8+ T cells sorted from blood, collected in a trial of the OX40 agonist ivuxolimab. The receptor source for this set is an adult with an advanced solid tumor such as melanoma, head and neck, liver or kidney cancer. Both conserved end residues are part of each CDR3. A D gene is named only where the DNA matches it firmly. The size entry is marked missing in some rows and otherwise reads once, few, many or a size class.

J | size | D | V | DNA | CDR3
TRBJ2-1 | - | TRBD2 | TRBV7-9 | TGTGCCAGCAGCCAGGGACTAGCGGGGGGACAATACAATGAGCAGTTCTTC | CASSQGLAGGQYNEQFF
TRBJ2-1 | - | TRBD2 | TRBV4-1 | TGCGCCAGCAGCCAAGATGTTAGCGGGGGGGCCCTGCCCTACAATGAGCAGTTCTTC | CASSQDVSGGALPYNEQFF
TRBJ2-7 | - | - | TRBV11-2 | TGTGCCAGCAGCTTTTTCGGGGGCCCGGACTACGAGCAGTACTTC | CASSFFGGPDYEQYF
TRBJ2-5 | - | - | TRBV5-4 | TGTGCCAGCAGCTTAGGGCTAGACCAAGAGACCCAGTACTTC | CASSLGLDQETQYF
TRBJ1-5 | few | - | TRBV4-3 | TGCGCCAGCAGCCAAAGGAGGGGCAGCAATCAGCCCCAGCATTTT | CASSQRRGSNQPQHF
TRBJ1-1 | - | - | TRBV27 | TGTGCCAGCAGTTTATGGGCCAGCCTAAGGGAGACTGAAGCTTTCTTT | CASSLWASLRETEAFF
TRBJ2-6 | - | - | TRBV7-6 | TGTGCCAGCAGCCCCCCGGACTCTGGGGCCAACGTCCTGACTTTC | CASSPPDSGANVLTF
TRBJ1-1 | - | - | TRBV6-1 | TGTGCCAGCGAAAATCAGGGAACCACTGAAGCTTTCTTT | CASENQGTTEAFF
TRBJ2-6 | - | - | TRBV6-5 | TGTGCCAGCAGTCCAAGCTCTGGGGCCAACGTCCTGACTTTC | CASSPSSGANVLTF
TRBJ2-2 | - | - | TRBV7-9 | TGTGCCAGCAGCTTAGTGTCTGGCGGGGCCGGGGAGCTGTTTTTT | CASSLVSGGAGELFF
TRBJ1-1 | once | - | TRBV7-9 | TGTGCCAGCAGGGGGGCTGAAGCTTTCTTT | CASRGAEAFF
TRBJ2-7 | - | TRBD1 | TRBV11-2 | TGTGCCAGCAGCGAGGGACAGGGTTACGAGCAGTACTTC | CASSEGQGYEQYF
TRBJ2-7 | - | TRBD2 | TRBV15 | TGTGCCACCAGCACGCGAGCGGGAGTAGAAGAGCAGTACTTC | CATSTRAGVEEQYF
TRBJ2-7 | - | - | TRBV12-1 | TGTGCCAGCAGCTTTAGTCGGCCAGGGGAACACTACGAGCAGTACTTC | CASSFSRPGEHYEQYF
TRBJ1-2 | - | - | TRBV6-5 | TGTGCCAGCAGTTACTCTGGAGGGAACCCGCGAGGTGGCTACACCTTC | CASSYSGGNPRGGYTF
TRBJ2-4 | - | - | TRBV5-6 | TGTGCCAGCAGCTTGGGAGGGGTACGCTTGAAAAACATTCAGTACTTC | CASSLGGVRLKNIQYF
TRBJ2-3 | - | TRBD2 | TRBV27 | TGTGCCAGCAGTCCCGGGACTAGCGGGATGGCAGATACGCAGTATTTT | CASSPGTSGMADTQYF
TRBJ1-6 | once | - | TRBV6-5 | TGTGCCAGCAGTTTACCGGGTCTCAATTCACCCCTCCACTTT | CASSLPGLNSPLHF
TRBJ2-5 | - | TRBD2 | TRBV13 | TGTGCCAGCAGCTTACGGGGGGGCAGGGAGACCCAGTACTTC | CASSLRGGRETQYF
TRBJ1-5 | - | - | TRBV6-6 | TGTGCCAGCAGTTTTCGGGGGTATAATCAGCCCCAGCATTTT | CASSFRGYNQPQHF
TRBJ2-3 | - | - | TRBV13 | TGTGCCAGCAGCTTACGCGGACTCGATTCCACAGATACGCAGTATTTT | CASSLRGLDSTDTQYF
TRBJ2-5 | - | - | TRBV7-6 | TGTGCCAGCAGCTTATGGAGGGGCCAAGAGACCCAGTACTTC | CASSLWRGQETQYF
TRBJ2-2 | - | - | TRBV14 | TGTGCCAGCAGCCAAGAACGTCAGGTGAACACCGGGGAGCTGTTTTTT | CASSQERQVNTGELFF
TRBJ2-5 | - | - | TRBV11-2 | TGTGCCAGCAGCTTTACAGGCCCTTCATCTGAGACCCAGTACTTC | CASSFTGPSSETQYF
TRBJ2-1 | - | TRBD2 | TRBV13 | TGTGCCAGCACCACATCGGGGGGCTCCTACAATGAGCAGTTCTTC | CASTTSGGSYNEQFF
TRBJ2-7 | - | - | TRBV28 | TGTGCCAGCAGCCCCAGCACGAGGGAGGTCTCCTACGAGCAGTACTTC | CASSPSTREVSYEQYF
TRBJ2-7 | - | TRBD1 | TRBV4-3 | TGCGCCAGCAGCCAAGATCGGGGAGGGACAGGGCTAAACGAGCAGTACTTC | CASSQDRGGTGLNEQYF
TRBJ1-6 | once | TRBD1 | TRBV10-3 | TGTGCCACCGCGAGGACAGGGAATAATTCACCCCTCCACTTT | CATARTGNNSPLHF
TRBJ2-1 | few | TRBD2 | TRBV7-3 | TGTGCCAGCAGCTTAACGGGCGGGAGCTCCTACAATGAGCAGTTCTTC | CASSLTGGSSYNEQFF
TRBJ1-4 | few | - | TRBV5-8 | TGTGCCAGCAGCTTCGGGCAGGGAGGCGAAAAACTGTTTTTT | CASSFGQGGEKLFF
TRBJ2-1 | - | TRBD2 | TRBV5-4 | TGTGCCAGCAGCCCGACTAGCGGGAGGGTAAATGAGCAGTTCTTC | CASSPTSGRVNEQFF
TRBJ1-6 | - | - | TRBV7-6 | TGTGCCAGCAGCTACGACCCTCTCGTTTCTGGTTCACCCCTCCACTTT | CASSYDPLVSGSPLHF
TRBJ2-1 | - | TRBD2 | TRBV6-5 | TGTGCCAGCAGCCCTGGGACTAGCGGGACGGAACAGTTCTTC | CASSPGTSGTEQFF
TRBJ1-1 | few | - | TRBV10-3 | TGTGCCATCCAAATCTCGGTAATCACTGAAGCTTTCTTT | CAIQISVITEAFF
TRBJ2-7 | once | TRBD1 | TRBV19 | TGTGCCAGTAGCCTTACAGGGGACTCCTACGAGCAGTACTTC | CASSLTGDSYEQYF
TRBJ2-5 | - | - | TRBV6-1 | TGTGCCAGCAGTGAAGGGCAGGAAGTTTCGACCCAGTACTTC | CASSEGQEVSTQYF
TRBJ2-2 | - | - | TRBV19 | TGTGCCAGTAGTAAGCAGGGGGGGGAGCTGTTTTTT | CASSKQGGELFF
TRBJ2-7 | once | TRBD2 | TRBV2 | TGTGCCAGCAGTGCTCCCGGGACTAGCGGGGGGGCGCGCGACGAGCAGTACTTC | CASSAPGTSGGARDEQYF
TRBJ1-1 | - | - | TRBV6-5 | TGTGCCAGCAGGCTTACGGGACGGATGAACACTGAAGCTTTCTTT | CASRLTGRMNTEAFF
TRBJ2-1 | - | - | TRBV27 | TGTGCCAGCACCATAACAGGGCCCCTCTACAATGAGCAGTTCTTC | CASTITGPLYNEQFF
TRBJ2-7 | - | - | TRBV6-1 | TGTGCCAGCAGTGATTTCGAGGGGTTCGAGCAGTACTTC | CASSDFEGFEQYF
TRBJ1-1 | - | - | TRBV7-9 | TGTGCCAGCAGCGAAGACACGAACACTGAAGCTTTCTTT | CASSEDTNTEAFF
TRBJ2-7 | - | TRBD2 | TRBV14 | TGTGCCAGCAGCCCCAGACTAGCGGGGTTTTCCTACGAGCAGTACTTC | CASSPRLAGFSYEQYF
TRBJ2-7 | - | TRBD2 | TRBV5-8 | TGTGCCAGCAGCGTGCGGGGGGGCAACGAGCAGTACTTC | CASSVRGGNEQYF
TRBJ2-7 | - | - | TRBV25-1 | TGTGCCAGCATCGGGGGTTTCTACGAGCAGTACTTC | CASIGGFYEQYF
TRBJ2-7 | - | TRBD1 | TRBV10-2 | TGCGCCAGCAGTGAGTCGATCACAGGGGAAGACGAGCAGTACTTC | CASSESITGEDEQYF